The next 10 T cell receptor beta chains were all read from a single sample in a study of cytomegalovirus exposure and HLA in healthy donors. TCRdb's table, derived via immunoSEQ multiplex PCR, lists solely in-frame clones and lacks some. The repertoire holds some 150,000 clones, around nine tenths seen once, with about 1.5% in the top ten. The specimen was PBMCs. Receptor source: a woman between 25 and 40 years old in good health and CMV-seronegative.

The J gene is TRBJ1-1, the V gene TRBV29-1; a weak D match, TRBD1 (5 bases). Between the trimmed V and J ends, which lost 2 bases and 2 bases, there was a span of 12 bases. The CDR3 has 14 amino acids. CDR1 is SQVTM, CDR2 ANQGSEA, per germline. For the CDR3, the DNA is TGCAGCGTTGAATCAGCCAGGGTAAACACTGAAGCTTTCTTT. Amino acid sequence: CSVESARVNTEAFF.

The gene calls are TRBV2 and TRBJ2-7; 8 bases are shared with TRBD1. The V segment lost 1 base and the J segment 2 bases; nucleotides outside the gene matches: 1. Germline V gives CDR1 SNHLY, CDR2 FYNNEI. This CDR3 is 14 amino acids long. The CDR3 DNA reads TGTGCCAGCAGTGAAGGGACAGGGACCTACGAGCAGTACTTC. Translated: CASSEGTGTYEQYF.

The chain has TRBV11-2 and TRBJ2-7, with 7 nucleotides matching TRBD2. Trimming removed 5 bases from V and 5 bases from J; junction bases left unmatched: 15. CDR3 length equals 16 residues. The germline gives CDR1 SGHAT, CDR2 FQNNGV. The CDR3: CASSQGTGRGFNEQYF. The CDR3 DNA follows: TGTGCCAGCAGCCAAGGGACCGGGCGGGGGTTCAACGAGCAGTACTTC.

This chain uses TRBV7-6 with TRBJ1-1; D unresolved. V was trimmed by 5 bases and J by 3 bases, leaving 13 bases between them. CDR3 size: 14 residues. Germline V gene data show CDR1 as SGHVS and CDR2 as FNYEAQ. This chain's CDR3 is CASSPLPEDTEAFF. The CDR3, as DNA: TGTGCCAGCAGCCCATTGCCCGAGGACACTGAAGCTTTCTTT.

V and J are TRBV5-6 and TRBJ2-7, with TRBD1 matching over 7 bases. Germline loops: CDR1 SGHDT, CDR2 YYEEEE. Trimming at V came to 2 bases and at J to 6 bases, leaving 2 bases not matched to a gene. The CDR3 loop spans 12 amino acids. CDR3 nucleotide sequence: TGTGCCAGCAGCTTTTCAGGGGGCGAGCAGTACTTC. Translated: CASSFSGGEQYF.

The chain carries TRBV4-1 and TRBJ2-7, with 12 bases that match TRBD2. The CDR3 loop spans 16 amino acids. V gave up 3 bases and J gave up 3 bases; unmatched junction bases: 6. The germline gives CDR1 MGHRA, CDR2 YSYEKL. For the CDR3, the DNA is TGCGCCAGCAGCCAGGACCTAGCGGGGGGGTTCTACGAGCAGTACTTC. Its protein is CASSQDLAGGFYEQYF.

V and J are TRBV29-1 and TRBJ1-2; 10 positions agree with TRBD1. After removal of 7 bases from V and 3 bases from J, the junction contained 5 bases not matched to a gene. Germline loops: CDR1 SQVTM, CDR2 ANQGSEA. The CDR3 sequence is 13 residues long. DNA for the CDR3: TGCAGCGCCAGGACAGGGGGACACTATGGCTACACCTTC. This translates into CSARTGGHYGYTF.

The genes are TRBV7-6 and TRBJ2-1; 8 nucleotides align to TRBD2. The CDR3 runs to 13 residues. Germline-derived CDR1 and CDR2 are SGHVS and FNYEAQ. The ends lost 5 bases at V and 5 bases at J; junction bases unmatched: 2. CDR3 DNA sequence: TGTGCCAGCAGCCCGGGGGGGGACAATGAGCAGTTCTTC. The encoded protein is CASSPGGDNEQFF. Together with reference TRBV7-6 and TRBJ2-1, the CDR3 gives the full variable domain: GAGVSQSPRYKVTKRGQDVALRCDPISGHVSLYWYRQALGQGPEFLTYFNYEAQQDKSGLPNDRFSAERPEGSISTLTIQRTEQRDSAMYRCASSPGGDNEQFFGPGTRLTVL.

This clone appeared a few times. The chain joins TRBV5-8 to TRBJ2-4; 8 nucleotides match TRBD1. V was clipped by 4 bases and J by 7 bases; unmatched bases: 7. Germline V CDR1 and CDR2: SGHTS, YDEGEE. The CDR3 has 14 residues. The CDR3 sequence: CASSSWGQANIQYF. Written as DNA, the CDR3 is TGTGCCAGCAGCAGTTGGGGACAGGCTAACATTCAGTACTTC.

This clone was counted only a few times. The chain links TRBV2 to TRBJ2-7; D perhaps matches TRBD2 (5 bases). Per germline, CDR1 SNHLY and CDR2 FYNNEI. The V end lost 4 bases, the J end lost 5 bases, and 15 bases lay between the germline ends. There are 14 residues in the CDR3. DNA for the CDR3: TGTGCCAGCAGTGTGAGGGCTTTAGGACACGAGCAGTACTTC. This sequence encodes CASSVRALGHEQYF.